The rows below give T cell receptor beta chains drawn from one sample of a study of shared clonotypes between healthy human individuals. The table came from immunoSEQ multiplex PCR; TCRdb's copy has only in-frame clones and leaves some out. The sample contains more than 2 million clones, 90% to 97% of which appear only once. The sequenced sample was naive CD4+ T cells sorted from blood. The receptors were sampled from a man aged 18-30 years in good health. Both conserved end residues are part of each CDR3. Each record gives: V gene, J gene, CDR3 protein.

v_call: TRBV19
j_call: TRBJ2-7
cdr3_aa: CASSVARRSYEQYF

v_call: TRBV21-1
j_call: TRBJ2-5
cdr3_aa: CACLPSTQETQYF

v_call: TRBV5-4
j_call: TRBJ2-3
cdr3_aa: CASSLGGTSTDTQYF

v_call: TRBV25-1
j_call: TRBJ2-3
cdr3_aa: CASSEYRDSLLGDTQYF

v_call: TRBV30
j_call: TRBJ2-7
cdr3_aa: CAWSVPGAYEQYF

v_call: TRBV7-9
j_call: TRBJ2-1
cdr3_aa: CASSLVGLDSGNEQFF

v_call: TRBV30
j_call: TRBJ1-6
cdr3_aa: CAWSPQGSPLHF

v_call: TRBV5-1
j_call: TRBJ2-7
cdr3_aa: CASSGTGRPPYEQYF

v_call: TRBV30
j_call: TRBJ1-5
cdr3_aa: CAWSQTGNQPQHF

v_call: TRBV7-9
j_call: TRBJ2-4
cdr3_aa: CASSLGPGAPPGRNIQYF

v_call: TRBV4-1
j_call: TRBJ2-7
cdr3_aa: CASSQDSGNYEQYF

v_call: TRBV27
j_call: TRBJ1-2
cdr3_aa: CASSLRQGAGYTF

v_call: TRBV30
j_call: TRBJ2-7
cdr3_aa: CAWAGQATYEQYF

v_call: TRBV18
j_call: TRBJ1-1
cdr3_aa: CASSPPTGAMNTEAFF

v_call: TRBV10-3
j_call: TRBJ1-1
cdr3_aa: CATLTNQLTGGNTEAFF

v_call: TRBV19
j_call: TRBJ1-5
cdr3_aa: CASGDGVNSNQPQHF

v_call: TRBV7-2
j_call: TRBJ2-5
cdr3_aa: CASSPGTIEGETQYF

v_call: TRBV7-6
j_call: TRBJ2-7
cdr3_aa: CASSLAPTGDGPYEQYF

v_call: TRBV5-1
j_call: TRBJ1-1
cdr3_aa: CASSEMGGTEAFF

v_call: TRBV6-1
j_call: TRBJ2-1
cdr3_aa: CASSEDRLSYNEQFF

v_call: TRBV14
j_call: TRBJ2-2
cdr3_aa: CASSQWSGELFF

v_call: TRBV4-1
j_call: TRBJ2-2
cdr3_aa: CASSQGTGREPGELFF

v_call: TRBV7-9
j_call: TRBJ2-7
cdr3_aa: CASSLEGGPYEQYF

v_call: TRBV7-2
j_call: TRBJ2-7
cdr3_aa: CASSLDISYEQYF

v_call: TRBV11-1
j_call: TRBJ2-4
cdr3_aa: CASSLGIGLAKNIQYF

v_call: TRBV18
j_call: TRBJ2-7
cdr3_aa: CASSPELGGEQYF

v_call: TRBV4-1
j_call: TRBJ2-2
cdr3_aa: CASSQAGLAGGPNTGELFF

v_call: TRBV28
j_call: TRBJ1-6
cdr3_aa: CATLSQGNSPLHF

v_call: TRBV29-1
j_call: TRBJ1-3
cdr3_aa: CSVEGREANTIYF

v_call: TRBV7-2
j_call: TRBJ2-5
cdr3_aa: CASSSPDSQETQYF

v_call: TRBV7-9
j_call: TRBJ1-1
cdr3_aa: CASSLDPQSEAFF

v_call: TRBV5-1
j_call: TRBJ2-7
cdr3_aa: CASSFLVGPYEQYF

v_call: TRBV5-4
j_call: TRBJ1-6
cdr3_aa: CASNLGGNSPLHF

v_call: TRBV30
j_call: TRBJ2-5
cdr3_aa: CAWSVGIQETQYF

v_call: TRBV18
j_call: TRBJ2-7
cdr3_aa: CASSPASRSYEQYF

v_call: TRBV5-1
j_call: TRBJ1-1
cdr3_aa: CASSPQGGNTEAFF

v_call: TRBV28
j_call: TRBJ1-1
cdr3_aa: CASSRAWGLTNTEAFF

v_call: TRBV5-1
j_call: TRBJ2-1
cdr3_aa: CASGEGTGVINEQFF

v_call: TRBV7-2
j_call: TRBJ2-7
cdr3_aa: CASSLLADYEQYF

v_call: TRBV5-1
j_call: TRBJ1-2
cdr3_aa: CASRIGSVANYGYTF

v_call: TRBV19
j_call: TRBJ2-5
cdr3_aa: CASSTLAWETQYF

v_call: TRBV7-2
j_call: TRBJ2-2
cdr3_aa: CASSLVSGGTGELFF